This is a list of T cell receptor beta chains from one sample in a study of identical twins. TCRdb re-derived calls from the 5' RACE reads in MiXCR, one entry per CDR3 protein. Among some 560,000 distinct CDR3 sequences listed, 9% to 10% were seen once. Another study also made use of these data, one on yellow fever vaccine responses in identical twins.

Sequenced: PBMCs. These receptors came from a woman between 18 and 29 years old in good health. CDR3s leave out the opening cysteine and the closing phenylalanine or tryptophan. The order of the fields is V gene, CDR3 length, J gene, CDR3 protein.

TRBV5-1,12,TRBJ2-7,ASSQISGPYEQY
TRBV18,13,TRBJ1-5,ASSPQEYSNQPQH
TRBV6-5,14,TRBJ2-1,ASSYSKGLAGREQF
TRBV12-3/TRBV12-4,13,TRBJ2-3,ASSELAGYTDTQY
TRBV7-8,12,TRBJ2-7,ASISGVLPTGQY
TRBV5-8,14,TRBJ2-7,ASSSRLGGSSYEQY
TRBV29-1,11,TRBJ2-7,SVVRDGGNEQY
TRBV27,11,TRBJ2-1,ASRPDRAYEQF
TRBV12-3/TRBV12-4,13,TRBJ2-2,ASSLAPTGTGELF
TRBV11-2,13,TRBJ2-1,ASSNSGGPYNEQF
TRBV4-1,14,TRBJ2-1,ASSHETSGSLNEQF
TRBV5-1,13,TRBJ2-3,ASSRSWMSTDTQY
TRBV4-3,14,TRBJ2-3,ASSQDGVSSTDTQY
TRBV6-5,12,TRBJ2-3,ASSYAWGPDTQY
TRBV5-1,13,TRBJ2-5,ASSLAGMSQETQY
TRBV7-9,12,TRBJ2-7,ASSISGGHYEQY
TRBV11-2,12,TRBJ2-7,ASSPWTDPYEQY
TRBV7-9,13,TRBJ2-2,ASSPSGGAVGELF
TRBV29-1,12,TRBJ1-2,SVEDPRVNYGYT
TRBV7-9,14,TRBJ2-5,ASSFPPAGLEETQY
TRBV29-1,11,TRBJ2-7,SARRGSEDEQY
TRBV11-2,14,TRBJ2-1,ASSLASGGMVGEQF
TRBV25-1,8,TRBJ2-5,ASSKETQY
TRBV14,11,TRBJ1-1,ASSQVPGRIAF
TRBV5-1,13,TRBJ2-1,ASVRDSGGLNEQF
TRBV7-9,12,TRBJ2-7,ASSSFDRAYEQY
TRBV3-1,11,TRBJ2-3,ASSQAGQNTQY
TRBV6-5,13,TRBJ2-3,ASSYSGTKRDTQY
TRBV5-1,13,TRBJ2-3,ASSSTAGETDTQY
TRBV20-1,12,TRBJ2-7,SASRPSGSYEQY
TRBV12-3/TRBV12-4,13,TRBJ2-5,ASSLRDTQGGTQY
TRBV7-3,12,TRBJ2-1,ASSLTGFYNEQF
TRBV7-2,12,TRBJ1-4,ASSPGQGYEKLF
TRBV29-1,13,TRBJ2-1,SAGSGQSSYNEQF
TRBV20-1,12,TRBJ2-7,SARPGTGLYEQY
TRBV3-1,14,TRBJ2-7,ASSQGPSGSTHEQY